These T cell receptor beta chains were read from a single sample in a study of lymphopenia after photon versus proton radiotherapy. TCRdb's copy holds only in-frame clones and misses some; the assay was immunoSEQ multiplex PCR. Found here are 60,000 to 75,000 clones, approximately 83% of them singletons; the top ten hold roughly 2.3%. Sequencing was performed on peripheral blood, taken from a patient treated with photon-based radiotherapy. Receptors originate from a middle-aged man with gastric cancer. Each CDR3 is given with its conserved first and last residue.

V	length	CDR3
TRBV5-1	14	CASSLGRQNTEAFF
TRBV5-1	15	CASSLSIASTGELFF
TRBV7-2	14	CASSLYRENQPQHF
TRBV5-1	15	CASSDSGGPNQPQHF
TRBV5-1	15	CASSLGGGAVDTQYF
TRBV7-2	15	CASSLVGGENSPLHF
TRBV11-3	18	CASSSNSLQNSFNTEAFF
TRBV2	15	CASSEISPGGNTIYF
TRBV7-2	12	CASSQGTEKLFF
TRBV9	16	CASSTLAAGGYNEQFF
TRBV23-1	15	CASSQSRRIWGEQYF
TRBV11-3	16	CASSPSGGRNTGELFF
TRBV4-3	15	CASSQEKLGPYGYTF
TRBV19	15	CASSIEGSSYNEQFF
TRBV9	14	CASSVTQQGSEQYF
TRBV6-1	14	CASVWTLTGNTIYF
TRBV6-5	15	CASSLGRQGNYEQYF
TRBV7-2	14	CASSTRQGTGELFF
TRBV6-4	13	CASIMAANTEAFF
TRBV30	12	CAWRQLNTEAFF
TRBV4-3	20	CASSQDPPAGRGYANEKLFF
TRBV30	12	CAWSLINYEQYF
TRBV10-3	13	CAISEDRGEKLFF
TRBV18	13	CASSPPPGDEQFF
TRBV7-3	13	CASSRDGGFDYTF
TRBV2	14	CASSGQGNTGELFF
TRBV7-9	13	CASSPHENQPQHF
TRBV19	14	CASQPGQGDYGYTF
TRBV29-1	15	CSVGGQGASRTEAFF
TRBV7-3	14	CASSPGQDSYEQYF
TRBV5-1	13	CASSWTGTYEQYF
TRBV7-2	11	CASSPGETQYF